One and the same sample provided the 30 T cell receptor beta chains below, sequenced in a study of CD8+ T cells in alopecia areata. Extracted RNA was reverse transcribed into cDNA, the sequencing template. The table came from immunoSEQ multiplex PCR; TCRdb's copy has only in-frame clones and leaves some out. The sample has about 200,000 clones; just over 55% are singletons. Sequenced: CD8+ T cells sorted from blood. All receptors come from a human donor in good health.

The rearrangement joins TRBV29-1 to TRBJ2-5, with D uncertain. V was pared by 3 bases and J by 12 bases, with 11 bases between. This CDR3 has 10 amino acids. Germline-derived CDR1 and CDR2 are SQVTM and ANQGSEA. This chain's CDR3 is CSVDDGPKYF. The CDR3 DNA follows: TGCAGCGTTGACGACGGCCCGAAGTACTTC.

J is TRBJ2-7 and V is TRBV19; TRBD2 matches 8 bases. With 10 bases clipped from V and 5 bases from J, the junction kept 10 bases outside the gene matches. This CDR3 has 13 residues. Germline CDR1 LNHDA, CDR2 SQIVND (reference sequence). For the CDR3, the DNA is TGTGCCACCGCCGGGGGGGTCTTCCACGAGCAGTACTTC. Protein product: CATAGGVFHEQYF.

The gene calls are TRBV10-3 and TRBJ1-1; D is ambiguous. Germline V gene sequence: CDR1 ENHRY, CDR2 SYGVKD. V lost 11 bases, J lost 0 bases, and 13 bases lay in between. The CDR3 totals 13 residues. The CDR3 sequence: CAPERFMNTEAFF. The CDR3 region has the DNA TGTGCCCCAGAGAGGTTCATGAACACTGAAGCTTTCTTT.

V is TRBV6-5 and J is TRBJ2-3, with TRBD1 matching over 7 bases. V shed 5 bases and J 1 base; nucleotides not matched to a gene: 3. This CDR3 region has 14 residues. The germline V gene has CDR1 MNHEY and CDR2 SVGAGI. The CDR3 nucleotides are TGTGCCAGCAGTAAGGGGGCCCGCACAGATACGCAGTATTTT. Protein product: CASSKGARTDTQYF.

V is TRBV29-1 and J is TRBJ1-1; 10 bases line up with TRBD1. With V trimmed by 6 bases and J by 11 bases, 12 bases remained unmatched. Germline V gene sequence: CDR1 SQVTM, CDR2 ANQGSEA. CDR3 size: 13 residues. Here the CDR3 reads CSVPGTGDFGAFF. In nucleotides, the CDR3 is TGCAGCGTCCCCGGGACAGGGGATTTTGGGGCTTTCTTT.

About this clone: Sequence at one end of the junction differs from germline and may be a read error. The V and J genes are TRBV4-1 and TRBJ1-2; D is undetermined. CDR1 is MGHRA, CDR2 YSYEKL, per germline. The CDR3 is 14 amino acids. The CDR3 DNA is TGTGCCAGCAGCTTAGGTCGGCTTCGTGATGGCTACACCTTC. Protein sequence: CASSLGRLRDGYTF.

This rearrangement joins TRBV15 to TRBJ1-1, with D maybe TRBD1 (6 bases). The CDR3 length is 14 residues. Germline CDR1 reads LNHNV; CDR2 reads YYDKDF (reference sequence). V was shortened by 4 bases and J by 8 bases, with 17 bases between the two germline ends. CDR3 DNA sequence: TGTGCCACCAGCACTTACCGACAGGACTTAGAAGCTTTCTTT. This sequence encodes CATSTYRQDLEAFF.

This rearrangement joins TRBV5-5 to TRBJ1-5; no definite D call. This CDR3 region has 13 residues. The V and J ends lost 4 bases and 3 bases respectively, with 8 bases between them. Germline lookup yields CDR1 SGHKS and CDR2 YYEKEE (reference sequence). CDR3 sequence: CASSPVVNQPQHF. In DNA form, the CDR3 reads TGTGCCAGCAGCCCGGTAGTCAATCAGCCCCAGCATTTT. The variable domain in full, with the rest retrieved from reference TRBV5-5 and TRBJ1-5, is DAGVTQSPTHLIKTRGQQVTLRCSPISGHKSVSWYQQVLGQGPQFIFQYYEKEERGRGNFPDRFSARQFPNYSSELNVNALLLGDSALYLCASSPVVNQPQHFGDGTRLSIL.

This chain joins TRBV27 and TRBJ2-1; 7 nucleotides line up with TRBD1. The CDR3 is 13 amino acids. Trimming cost V 6 bases and J 8 bases; bases outside gene matches: 7. CDR1 and CDR2 from the germline V gene are MNHEY and SMNVEV (reference sequence). The CDR3 nucleotides are TGTGCCAGCAGGCCCACGACAGGGTATGAGCAGTTCTTC. Translation gives CASRPTTGYEQFF.

The V gene is TRBV13, the J gene TRBJ1-1, with D tentatively TRBD1 (5 bases). The V gene lost 3 bases and the J gene lost 3 bases, with 14 bases spanning the gap. This CDR3 comprises 15 residues. CDR1 PRHDT and CDR2 FYEKMQ come from the germline V gene (reference sequence). The CDR3: CASSFPGRADTEAFF. CDR3 sequence (DNA): TGTGCCAGCAGCTTCCCCGGCAGGGCGGACACTGAAGCTTTCTTT. Looking up the rest from reference TRBV13 and TRBJ1-1 gives the full variable domain: AAGVIQSPRHLIKEKRETATLKCYPIPRHDTVYWYQQGPGQDPQFLISFYEKMQSDKGSIPDRFSAQQFSDYHSELNMSSLELGDSALYFCASSFPGRADTEAFFGQGTRLTVV.

For the CDR3, the DNA is TGTGCCAGCGGTAGAGGGGGTAACGGGGAGACCCAGTACTTC. It codes for CASGRGGNGETQYF. The chain joins TRBV25-1 to TRBJ2-5; perhaps TRBD1 as D (6 bases). In germline, CDR1 is MGHDK, CDR2 SYGVNS. V lost 8 bases to trimming and J lost 5 bases, with 18 bases between them. This CDR3 spans 14 amino acids.

The rearrangement links TRBV4-1 to TRBJ2-5, with D tentatively TRBD2 (7 bases). V dropped 3 bases and J dropped 3 bases, with 14 bases sitting between them. CDR3 length: 15 amino acids. Germline CDR1 and CDR2: MGHRA and YSYEKL. The CDR3 reads CASSQGGALKETQYF. The CDR3 DNA reads TGCGCCAGCAGCCAGGGGGGGGCTCTTAAAGAGACCCAGTACTTC.

The rearrangement joins TRBV6-5 to TRBJ2-1; D is unclear. The CDR3 is 15 residues long. The V gene's germline CDR1 is MNHEY and CDR2 SVGAGI. The germline V and J ends were trimmed by 0 bases and 10 bases, with 16 bases remaining between them. The CDR3 region is CASSYSTQSSGEQFF. The DNA for the CDR3 is TGTGCCAGCAGTTACTCGACACAGAGCTCTGGGGAGCAGTTCTTC.

This clone was found a few times. A far bigger clonotype differs at one base, so this is likely a read error. V usage is TRBV13 and J usage is TRBJ2-7; possible D gene TRBD1, 6 bases. V lost 5 bases and J lost 7, with 12 bases in between. This CDR3 is 12 amino acids long. Germline assignment: CDR1 PRHDT and CDR2 FYEKMQ (reference sequence). CDR3 sequence: CASSPAQGEQYF. The CDR3 bases are TGTGCCAGCAGCCCCGCACAGGGAGAGCAGTACTTC.

In its sample, this clone was seen once. This chain joins TRBV27 and TRBJ1-1, with D hard to call. Germline V gene sequence: CDR1 MNHEY, CDR2 SMNVEV (reference sequence). V lost 0 bases and J 5 bases, leaving 7 bases between the germline ends. This CDR3 region has 13 residues. The CDR3 sequence is CASSLSARTEAFF. CDR3 bases: TGTGCCAGCAGTTTATCCGCCCGGACTGAAGCTTTCTTT.

This clone was seen only once. The chain links TRBV27 to TRBJ2-3; D tentatively fits TRBD1 or TRBD2 (5 bases each). Per the germline V gene, CDR1 is MNHEY and CDR2 is SMNVEV (reference sequence). The V gene lost 6 bases and the J gene lost 2 bases, with 24 bases spanning the gap. CDR3 length: 18 residues. The CDR3: CASSLNTPRDGYTDTQYF. The CDR3 region has the DNA TGTGCCAGCAGCTTGAACACGCCAAGGGACGGATACACAGATACGCAGTATTTT.

A few counts support this clone. This sequence joins TRBV27 and TRBJ2-7; no clear D. Germline loops: CDR1 MNHEY, CDR2 SMNVEV (reference sequence). V was clipped by 3 bases and J by 0 bases, with 12 bases between them. The CDR3 covers 15 residues. CDR3 sequence: CASSLAVRASYEQYF. The CDR3 DNA sequence: TGTGCCAGCAGTTTGGCGGTCCGAGCCTCCTACGAGCAGTACTTC.

This chain connects TRBV29-1 to TRBJ2-1; tentatively, D is TRBD2 (7 bases). This CDR3 is 15 amino acids long. Between the trimmed V and J ends, which lost 0 bases and 7 bases, there was a span of 16 bases. Per the germline V gene, CDR1 is SQVTM and CDR2 is ANQGSEA. The CDR3 spells CSVEDGRGGLNEQFF. CDR3 nucleotide sequence: TGCAGCGTTGAAGATGGGAGGGGGGGCCTTAATGAGCAGTTCTTC.

This chain connects TRBV2 to TRBJ1-2; D possibly corresponds to TRBD1 (6 bases). From germline, CDR1 is SNHLY and CDR2 FYNNEI. Trimming took off 3 bases at V and 4 bases at J, with 12 bases between the two ends. The CDR3 is 14 amino acids. The CDR3 DNA reads as TGTGCCAGCAGTGACACAGGGCCAACCTATGGCTACACCTTC. This encodes CASSDTGPTYGYTF.

This sequence joins TRBV19 and TRBJ1-2, with a possible D match to TRBD1 (6 bases). The CDR3 runs to 14 residues. CDR1 and CDR2 from the germline V gene are LNHDA and SQIVND (reference sequence). Trimming removed 7 bases from V and 4 bases from J, with 16 bases in between. CDR3 sequence: CASTSGAWGYGYTF. For the CDR3, the DNA is TGTGCCAGTACTTCAGGGGCTTGGGGCTATGGCTACACCTTC.

This clone was found once. The chain recombines TRBV6-1 with TRBJ1-5, with D tentatively TRBD1 (5 bases). Germline CDR1 MNHNS, CDR2 SASEGT. Trimming shortened V by 6 bases and J by 0 bases, and 12 bases separated the two germline ends. The CDR3 consists of 15 residues. CDR3 nucleotides: TGTGCCAGCAGCCTGGTAGGGGCTAGCAATCAGCCCCAGCATTTT. This codes for CASSLVGASNQPQHF.

The chain has TRBV29-1 and TRBJ1-1; weak D call: TRBD1 (6 bases). The CDR3 has 14 amino acids. CDR1 and CDR2 from the germline V gene are SQVTM and ANQGSEA. V was cut by 6 bases and J by 11 bases, with 25 bases left in between. This CDR3 reads CSVAGTRTDRTAFF. The CDR3, as DNA: TGCAGCGTCGCTGGGACTCGGACAGACAGAACGGCTTTCTTT.

The V call is TRBV6-1, the J call TRBJ2-6; tentatively, D is TRBD1 (6 bases). Germline values: CDR1 MNHNS, CDR2 SASEGT. Trimming pared 5 bases from V and 1 base from J, leaving 9 bases between. This CDR3 has 15 amino acids. CDR3 region: CASSRQESGANVLTF. The DNA of the CDR3 is TGTGCCAGCAGTCGACAGGAATCTGGGGCCAACGTCCTGACTTTC.

This clone showed up just a few times. The chain has TRBV11-2 and TRBJ2-1; either TRBD1 or TRBD2 may supply D (5 bases each). This CDR3 contains 15 residues. Trimming took off 5 bases at V and 3 bases at J, with 14 bases between the two ends. Germline V gene data show CDR1 as SGHAT and CDR2 as FQNNGV. In DNA form, the CDR3 reads TGTGCCAGCAGCCTAGGGTGGGACGTCTACAATGAGCAGTTCTTC. Translation: CASSLGWDVYNEQFF.

The chain recombines TRBV5-4 with TRBJ2-7; D gene ambiguous. The CDR3 is 11 residues long. Germline V CDR1 and CDR2: SGHNT, YYREEE (reference sequence). Trimming left V 0 bases short and J 5 bases short, with 3 bases between. The CDR3 nucleotides are TGTGCCAGCAGCTTGGGAAACGAGCAGTACTTC. Encoded protein: CASSLGNEQYF.

This sequence joins TRBV29-1 and TRBJ1-1; D is perhaps TRBD1 (6 bases). This CDR3 spans 17 amino acids. Trimming stripped 0 bases from V and 1 base from J, with 18 bases between. Germline lookup yields CDR1 SQVTM and CDR2 ANQGSEA. The CDR3 loop reads CSVEDPWLGQPNTEAFF. DNA of the CDR3: TGCAGCGTTGAAGATCCATGGTTGGGACAACCGAACACTGAAGCTTTCTTT.

V is TRBV29-1 and J is TRBJ2-1, with 11 bases identical to TRBD1. The CDR3 is made up of 14 amino acids. The V gene end was trimmed by 5 bases and the J gene end by 4 bases; junction bases not matched to a gene: 4. Germline CDR1 and CDR2: SQVTM and ANQGSEA. CDR3 loop: CSVRGQGAYNEQFF. The CDR3 nucleotides read TGCAGCGTTCGCGGACAGGGGGCTTACAATGAGCAGTTCTTC.

In this sample, this clone turned up a few times. V usage is TRBV21-1 and J usage is TRBJ1-5; the table calls TRBD1, which could not be checked here. TRBV21-1 is a documented pseudogene. There are 15 residues in the CDR3. CDR3 region: CASTGQGEWNQPQHF. CDR3 nucleotide sequence: TGTGCCAGCACGGGACAGGGGGAGTGGAATCAGCCCCAGCATTTT.

This clone appeared a few times. The chain combines TRBV27 with TRBJ1-1; D is perhaps TRBD1 (5 bases). V lost 4 bases and J lost 7, with 7 bases in between. The CDR3 sequence is 11 residues long. CDR1 MNHEY and CDR2 SMNVEV come from the germline V gene (reference sequence). CDR3 coding DNA: TGTGCCAGCAGTTCGAGGGGTGAAGCTTTCTTT. Translation: CASSSRGEAFF.

This clone was detected ten times or more. The V and J genes are TRBV6-5 and TRBJ2-7, with 9 bases aligning to TRBD1. This CDR3 region has 14 residues. Germline V CDR1 and CDR2: MNHEY, SVGAGI. V gave up 5 bases and J gave up 5 bases; unmatched junction bases: 7. CDR3 in DNA: TGTGCCAGCAGTCTCGACAGGGGGACCAACGAGCAGTACTTC. It translates to CASSLDRGTNEQYF.